This TCR beta chain was found in a study of beta chain features in type 1 diabetes. The entirety of the isolated RNA underwent reverse transcription, so expressed TCRB transcripts were sequenced. Only in-frame clones appear in the TCRdb table, and some are missing; sequencing was by immunoSEQ multiplex PCR. Of 400,000 to 500,000 clones in the sample, approximately 15% were seen once. This CDR3 is built from 13 residues. After removal of 3 bases from V and 9 bases from J, the junction contained 6 bases not matched to a gene. The germline gives CDR1 KGHSH, CDR2 LQKENI. CD4+ naive, central memory, regulatory and stem cell-like memory cells were sorted via CD45RO/CCR7/CD25/CD127/CD95/CD27. Sorting produced populations that all topped 95% purity.

The chain joins TRBV18 to TRBJ2-7; TRBD1 matches at 9 bases. Source material: naive CD4+ T cells from blood. This receptor was identified in a man aged 25-45 years in good health. As DNA, the CDR3 is TGTGCCAGCTCACCGACGGACAGGGGCGTGCAGTACGTC. Translating gives CASSPTDRGVQYV.